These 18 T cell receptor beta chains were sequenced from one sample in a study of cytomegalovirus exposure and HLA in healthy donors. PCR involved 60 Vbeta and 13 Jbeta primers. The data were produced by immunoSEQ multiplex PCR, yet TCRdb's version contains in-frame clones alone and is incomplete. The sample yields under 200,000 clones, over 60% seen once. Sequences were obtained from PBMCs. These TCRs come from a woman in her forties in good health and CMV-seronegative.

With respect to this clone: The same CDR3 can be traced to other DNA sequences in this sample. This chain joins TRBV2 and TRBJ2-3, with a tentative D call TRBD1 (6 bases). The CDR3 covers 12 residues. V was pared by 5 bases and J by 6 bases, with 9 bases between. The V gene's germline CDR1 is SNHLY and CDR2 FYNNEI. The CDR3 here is CASSPQGDTQYF. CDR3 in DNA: TGTGCCAGCAGTCCCCAGGGGGATACGCAGTATTTT.

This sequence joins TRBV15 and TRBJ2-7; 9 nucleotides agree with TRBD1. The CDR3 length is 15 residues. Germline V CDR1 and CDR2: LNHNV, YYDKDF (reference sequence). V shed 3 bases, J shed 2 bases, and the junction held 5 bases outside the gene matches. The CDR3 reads CATSRAGTGPYEQYF. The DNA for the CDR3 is TGTGCCACCAGCAGGGCCGGGACAGGGCCCTACGAGCAGTACTTC.

This CDR3 is CASSLSRAGGYNEQFF. The CDR3 region has the DNA TGTGCCAGCAGCTTGTCGCGAGCGGGGGGTTACAATGAGCAGTTCTTC. The gene calls are TRBV11-2 and TRBJ2-1; 9 positions agree with TRBD2. Germline CDR1 and CDR2: SGHAT and FQNNGV. The CDR3 runs to 16 residues. The trim removed 3 bases at V and 4 bases at J, leaving 7 bases unmatched.

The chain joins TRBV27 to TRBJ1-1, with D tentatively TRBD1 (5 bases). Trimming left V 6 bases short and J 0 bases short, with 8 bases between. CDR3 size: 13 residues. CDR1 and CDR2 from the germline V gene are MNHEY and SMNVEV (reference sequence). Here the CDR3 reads CASSPDMNTEAFF. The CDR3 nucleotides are TGTGCCAGCAGCCCGGACATGAACACTGAAGCTTTCTTT.

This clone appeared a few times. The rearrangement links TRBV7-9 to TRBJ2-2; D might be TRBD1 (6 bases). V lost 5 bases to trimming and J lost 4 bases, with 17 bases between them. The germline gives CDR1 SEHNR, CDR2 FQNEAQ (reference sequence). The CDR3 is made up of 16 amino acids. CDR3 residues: CASSPEGHRATGELFF. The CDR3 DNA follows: TGTGCCAGCAGCCCCGAGGGACATCGTGCCACCGGGGAGCTGTTTTTT.

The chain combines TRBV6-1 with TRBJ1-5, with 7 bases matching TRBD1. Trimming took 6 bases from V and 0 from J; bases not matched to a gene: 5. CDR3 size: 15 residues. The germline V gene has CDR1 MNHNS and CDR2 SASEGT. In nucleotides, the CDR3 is TGTGCCAGCAGAGACAGGGTATATAGCAATCAGCCCCAGCATTTT. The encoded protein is CASRDRVYSNQPQHF.

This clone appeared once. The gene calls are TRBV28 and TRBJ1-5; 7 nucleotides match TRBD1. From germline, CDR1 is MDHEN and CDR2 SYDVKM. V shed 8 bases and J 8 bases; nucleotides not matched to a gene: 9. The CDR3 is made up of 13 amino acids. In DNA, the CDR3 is TGTGCCAGCGGGCAAGACAGGGTTGAGCCCCAGCATTTT. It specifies CASGQDRVEPQHF.

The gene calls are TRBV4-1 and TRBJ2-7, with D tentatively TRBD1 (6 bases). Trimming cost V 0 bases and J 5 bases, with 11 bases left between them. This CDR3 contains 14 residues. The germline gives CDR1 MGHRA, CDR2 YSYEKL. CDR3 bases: TGCGCCAGCAGCCAAGATCGGGACATCAACGAGCAGTACTTC. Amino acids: CASSQDRDINEQYF.

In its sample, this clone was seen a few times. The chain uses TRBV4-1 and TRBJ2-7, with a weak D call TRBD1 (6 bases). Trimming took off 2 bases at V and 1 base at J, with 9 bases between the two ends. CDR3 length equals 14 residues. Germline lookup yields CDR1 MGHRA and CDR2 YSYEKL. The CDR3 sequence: CASSQSTGSYEQYF. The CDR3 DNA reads TGCGCCAGCAGCCAATCGACAGGTTCCTACGAGCAGTACTTC.

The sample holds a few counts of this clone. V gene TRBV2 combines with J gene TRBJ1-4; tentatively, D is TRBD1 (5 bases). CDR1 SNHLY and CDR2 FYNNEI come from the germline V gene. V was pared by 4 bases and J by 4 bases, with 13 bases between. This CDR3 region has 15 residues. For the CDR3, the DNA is TGTGCCAGCAGTGGCCTGGGGGGGGGTAATGAAAAACTGTTTTTT. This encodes CASSGLGGGNEKLFF.

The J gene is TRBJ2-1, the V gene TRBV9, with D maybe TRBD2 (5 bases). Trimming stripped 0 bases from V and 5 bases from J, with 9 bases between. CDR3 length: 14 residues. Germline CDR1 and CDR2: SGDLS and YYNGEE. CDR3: CASSVAVTNNEQFF. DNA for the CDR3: TGTGCCAGCAGCGTAGCTGTGACTAACAATGAGCAGTTCTTC.

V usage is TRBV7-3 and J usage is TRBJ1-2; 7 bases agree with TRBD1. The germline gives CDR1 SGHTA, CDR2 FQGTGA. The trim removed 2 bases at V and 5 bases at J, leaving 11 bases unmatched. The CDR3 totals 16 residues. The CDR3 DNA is TGTGCCAGCAGCTTAGGGGGGAGACAGGGCCTTTATGGCTACACCTTC. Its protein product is CASSLGGRQGLYGYTF. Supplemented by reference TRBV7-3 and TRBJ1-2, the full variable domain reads GAGVSQTPSNKVTEKGKYVELRCDPISGHTALYWYRQSLGQGPEFLIYFQGTGAADDSGLPNDRFFAVRPEGSVSTLKIQRTERGDSAVYLCASSLGGRQGLYGYTFGSGTRLTVV.

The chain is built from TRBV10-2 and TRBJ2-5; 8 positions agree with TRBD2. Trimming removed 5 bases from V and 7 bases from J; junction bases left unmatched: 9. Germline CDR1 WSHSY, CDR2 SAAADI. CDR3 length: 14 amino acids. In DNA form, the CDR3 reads TGCGCCAGCAGTAGCGGGGGTGCGCCCGGGACCCAGTACTTC. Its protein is CASSSGGAPGTQYF.

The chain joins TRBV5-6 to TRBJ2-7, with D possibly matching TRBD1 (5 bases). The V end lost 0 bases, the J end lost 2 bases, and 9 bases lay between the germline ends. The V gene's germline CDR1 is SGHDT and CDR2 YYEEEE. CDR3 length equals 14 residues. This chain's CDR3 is CASSLVPGTYEQYF. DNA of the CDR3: TGTGCCAGCAGCTTGGTCCCAGGGACCTACGAGCAGTACTTC.

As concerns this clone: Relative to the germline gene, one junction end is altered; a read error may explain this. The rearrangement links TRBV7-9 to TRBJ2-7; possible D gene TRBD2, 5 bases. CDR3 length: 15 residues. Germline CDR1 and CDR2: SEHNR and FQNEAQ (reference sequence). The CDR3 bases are TGTTCCAGCAGCTTCGGACTCCGGACCTCCTACGAGCAGTACTTC. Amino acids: CSSSFGLRTSYEQYF.

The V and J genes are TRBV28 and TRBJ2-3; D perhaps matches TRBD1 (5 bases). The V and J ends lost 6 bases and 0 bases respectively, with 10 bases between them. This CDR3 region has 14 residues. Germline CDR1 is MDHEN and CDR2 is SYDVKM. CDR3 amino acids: CASRSTVSTDTQYF. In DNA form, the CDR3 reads TGTGCCAGCAGATCGACAGTTAGCACAGATACGCAGTATTTT.

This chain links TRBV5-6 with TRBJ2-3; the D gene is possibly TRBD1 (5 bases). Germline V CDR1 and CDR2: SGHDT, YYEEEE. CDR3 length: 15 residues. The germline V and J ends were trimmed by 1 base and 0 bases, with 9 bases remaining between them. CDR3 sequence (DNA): TGTGCCAGCAGCTTGTGGGGCTTTAGCACAGATACGCAGTATTTT. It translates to CASSLWGFSTDTQYF.

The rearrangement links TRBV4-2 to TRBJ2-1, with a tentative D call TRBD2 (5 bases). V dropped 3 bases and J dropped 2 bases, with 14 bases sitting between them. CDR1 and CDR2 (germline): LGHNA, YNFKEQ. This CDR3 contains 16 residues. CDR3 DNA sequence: TGTGCCAGCAGCCAGGAAGACACGGGGACCTACAATGAGCAGTTCTTC. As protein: CASSQEDTGTYNEQFF.